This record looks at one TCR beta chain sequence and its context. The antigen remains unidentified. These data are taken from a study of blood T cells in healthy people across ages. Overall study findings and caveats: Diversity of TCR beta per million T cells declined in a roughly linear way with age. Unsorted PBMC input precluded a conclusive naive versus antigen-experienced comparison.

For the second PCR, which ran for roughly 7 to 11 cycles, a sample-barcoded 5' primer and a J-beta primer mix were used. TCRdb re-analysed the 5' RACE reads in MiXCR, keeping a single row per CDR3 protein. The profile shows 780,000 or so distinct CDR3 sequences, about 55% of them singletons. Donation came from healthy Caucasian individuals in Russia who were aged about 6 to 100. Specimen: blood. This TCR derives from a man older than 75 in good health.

This CDR3 reads CAISGLGTGKSYEQYF. CDR3 sequence (DNA): TGTGCCATCAGCGGCCTTGGGACAGGGAAATCCTACGAGCAGTACTTC. The V and J genes are TRBV10-3 and TRBJ2-5; 9 bases line up with TRBD1. The last part of the DNA fits TRBJ2-7 better; the J call may be wrong. The V gene's germline CDR1 is ENHRY and CDR2 SYGVKD. The CDR3 loop spans 16 amino acids.